This T cell receptor beta chain comes out of a study of blood T cell repertoires in COVID-19. Study background: There were acute and convalescent COVID-19 samples, and they came from the United States, Italy and Spain. T cells, B-cell-depleted T cells, or PBMCs supplied cDNA or gDNA.

As processed by the authors: For nucleated cells, counts were estimated from reference gene primer amplification. TCRdb keeps only in-frame clones here, not all; method: immunoSEQ multiplex PCR. V and J calls plus clone size are reproduced from that table; the DNA served to infer D and trimming. The data hold 140,000 to 150,000 clones, with 88% observed a single time. The specimen was peripheral blood. The sequence was obtained from a man between 65 and 79 years old with acute or convalescent COVID-19.

CDR3 amino acids: CASSLLLPSGANVLTF. CDR3 nucleotides: TGTGCCAGCAGTTTACTTCTCCCCTCTGGGGCCAACGTCCTGACTTTC. The J gene is TRBJ2-6, the V gene TRBV27; D remains ambiguous. V was shortened by 2 bases and J by 0 bases, with 8 bases between the two germline ends. Germline CDR1 is MNHEY and CDR2 is SMNVEV (reference sequence). The CDR3 is made up of 16 amino acids.